Listed below are T cell receptor beta chains from one sample, sequenced in a study of cytomegalovirus exposure and HLA in healthy donors. Using immunoSEQ multiplex PCR, the repertoire was profiled, and TCRdb retains in-frame clones only, with some absent. The sample has approximately 70,000 clones; 94% are singletons. Sequencing used PBMCs. The receptors stem from a woman aged 18-35 years in good health and CMV-seronegative. CDR3s include the opening cysteine and the closing phenylalanine or tryptophan. The order of the fields is J gene, D gene, V gene, CDR3 length, CDR3 protein. D genes are given only for firm matches.

j_gene: TRBJ2-7; d_gene: TRBD1; v_gene: TRBV9; len: 13; CDR3aa: CASSPDREYEQYF
j_gene: TRBJ1-1; d_gene: .; v_gene: TRBV19; len: 14; CDR3aa: CASSIAGGGTEAFF
j_gene: TRBJ1-2; d_gene: TRBD1; v_gene: TRBV9; len: 16; CDR3aa: CASSEPGQARVDGYTF
j_gene: TRBJ2-7; d_gene: .; v_gene: TRBV6-1; len: 15; CDR3aa: CASARAGFSYDEQYF
j_gene: TRBJ1-6; d_gene: TRBD1; v_gene: TRBV2; len: 14; CDR3aa: CARAGTGYNSPLHF
j_gene: TRBJ2-6; d_gene: TRBD1; v_gene: TRBV10-3; len: 18; CDR3aa: CAISEEGTGGSGANVLTF
j_gene: TRBJ2-7; d_gene: .; v_gene: TRBV21-1; len: 19; CDR3aa: CASRALSAAHRGLGYEQYF
j_gene: TRBJ1-4; d_gene: .; v_gene: TRBV10-3; len: 16; CDR3aa: CAISAGGGTPNEKLFF
j_gene: TRBJ1-5; d_gene: .; v_gene: TRBV28; len: 17; CDR3aa: CASSFGGGLGNNQPQHF
j_gene: TRBJ2-3; d_gene: TRBD1; v_gene: TRBV6-4; len: 15; CDR3aa: CASSATGTGSDTQYF
j_gene: TRBJ1-2; d_gene: .; v_gene: TRBV7-9; len: 13; CDR3aa: CAVETGRGYGYTF